The 24 T cell receptor beta chains given below trace back to one sample, sequenced in a study of blood T cell repertoires in COVID-19. Repertoires were generated with immunoSEQ multiplex PCR, while TCRdb's copy carries only in-frame clones and drops some. The sample carries around 190,000 clones, roughly 84% recorded once. Sequences were obtained from PBMCs or T cells enriched from blood (not recorded which). The source of these receptors is a woman aged 25 to 45 who had been exposed to COVID-19.

The rearrangement uses TRBV10-1 and TRBJ2-7, with D tentatively TRBD2 (7 bases). Between the trimmed V and J ends, which lost 6 bases and 3 bases, there was a span of 18 bases. The CDR3 sequence is 15 residues long. Germline CDR1 reads WNHNN; CDR2 reads SYGVQD (reference sequence). The CDR3 nucleotides are TGCGCCAGCAGGGGGGGGCTTAGACACATCTACGAGCAGTACTTC. Translating it yields CASRGGLRHIYEQYF.

The chain joins TRBV10-3 to TRBJ2-1; 11 bases align to TRBD2. The germline gives CDR1 ENHRY, CDR2 SYGVKD. J was trimmed by 8 bases and V by 7 bases; bases with no gene match: 7. The CDR3 spans 14 residues. The CDR3 spells CAITATSGADEQFF. CDR3 DNA sequence: TGTGCCATCACAGCGACTAGCGGGGCAGATGAGCAGTTCTTC.

This clone has only a few counts. The chain has TRBV6-5 and TRBJ1-1; D gene unclear. The CDR3 extends over 12 amino acids. Germline-derived CDR1 and CDR2 are MNHEY and SVGAGI. Trimming stripped 6 bases from V and 5 bases from J, with 10 bases between. The CDR3 reads CASSLSGTEAFF. CDR3 in DNA: TGTGCCAGCAGCCTGTCGGGTACTGAAGCTTTCTTT.

This rearrangement joins TRBV10-3 to TRBJ2-3; 7 bases map to TRBD2. Per the germline V gene, CDR1 is ENHRY and CDR2 is SYGVKD. This CDR3 spans 17 amino acids. J gave up 2 bases and V 2 bases, and 10 bases lay outside the gene matches. DNA of the CDR3: TGTGCCATCAGTGAGCCGGGATGGCGGGAGCTCACAGATACGCAGTATTTT. It translates to CAISEPGWRELTDTQYF.

The chain combines TRBV6-5 with TRBJ1-2; D perhaps matches TRBD1 (6 bases). This CDR3 has 13 residues. With 8 bases removed from V and 2 bases from J, the gap between germline ends came to 12 bases. Per the germline V gene, CDR1 is MNHEY and CDR2 is SVGAGI. The CDR3 spells CASQPGTNYGYTF. CDR3 coding DNA: TGTGCCAGCCAGCCCGGGACAAACTATGGCTACACCTTC.

The V call is TRBV7-2, the J call TRBJ1-2; no clear D gene. V lost 3 bases and J 1 base, leaving 6 bases between the germline ends. The CDR3 consists of 13 residues. In germline, CDR1 is SGHTA, CDR2 FQGNSA. The CDR3 reads CASSLQNNYGYTF. The CDR3 DNA is TGTGCCAGCAGCTTGCAGAATAACTATGGCTACACCTTC.

The CDR3 loop is CASGLVTQGRTNEKLFF. The CDR3 DNA reads as TGTGCTAGTGGTTTGGTCACTCAGGGTCGGACTAATGAAAAACTGTTTTTT. The genes are TRBV12-5 and TRBJ1-4, with TRBD1 as a possible D gene (5 bases). Trimming took off 0 bases at V and 2 bases at J, with 13 bases between the two ends. The germline V gene has CDR1 LGHNT and CDR2 FRNRAP. The CDR3 runs to 17 residues.

This chain connects TRBV28 to TRBJ2-5; TRBD2 is a possible D gene (6 bases). Trimming left V 5 bases short and J 4 bases short, with 11 bases between. This CDR3 spans 13 amino acids. In germline, CDR1 is MDHEN, CDR2 SYDVKM. The DNA for the CDR3 is TGTGCCAGCAGTGGAATGGAGGGAGAGACCCAGTACTTC. Translation: CASSGMEGETQYF. The full variable domain, with the rest looked up from reference TRBV28 and TRBJ2-5, is DVKVTQSSRYLVKRTGEKVFLECVQDMDHENMFWYRQDPGLGLRLIYFSYDVKMKEKGDIPEGYSVSREKKERFSLILESASTNQTSMYLCASSGMEGETQYFGPGTRLLVL.

The gene calls are TRBV4-1 and TRBJ2-1; 7 nucleotides match TRBD2. This CDR3 contains 17 residues. Trimming took 0 bases from V and 0 from J; bases not matched to a gene: 5. CDR1 and CDR2 (germline): MGHRA, YSYEKL. As DNA, the CDR3 is TGCGCCAGCAGCCAAGATCGGCGGACTAGCTCCTACAATGAGCAGTTCTTC. This translates into CASSQDRRTSSYNEQFF.

The rearrangement links TRBV7-9 to TRBJ1-4; TRBD1 matches 9 bases. The CDR3 loop spans 14 amino acids. Per germline, CDR1 SEHNR and CDR2 FQNEAQ (reference sequence). The V and J ends lost 5 bases and 8 bases, in that order; junction bases with no gene match: 6. DNA of the CDR3: TGTGCCAGCAGCGCGACAGGGGGGAGAGAAAAACTGTTTTTT. This sequence encodes CASSATGGREKLFF.

The rearrangement uses TRBV2 and TRBJ1-6; D unresolved. This CDR3 region has 14 residues. Germline CDR1 reads SNHLY; CDR2 reads FYNNEI. Trimming left V 0 bases short and J 9 bases short, with 9 bases between. The CDR3 DNA follows: TGTGCCAGCAGTGAAGCGATATCCAGTTCACCCCTCCACTTT. Its translation is CASSEAISSSPLHF.

In DNA form, the CDR3 reads TGTGCCAGCACCACGTTAGGGACCGCGGGACTAGCGGGATCAGATACGCAGTATTTT. This codes for CASTTLGTAGLAGSDTQYF. J is TRBJ2-3 and V is TRBV9, with 13 bases fitting TRBD2. CDR1 is SGDLS, CDR2 YYNGEE, per germline. The trim removed 6 bases at V and 4 bases at J, leaving 17 bases unmatched. This CDR3 spans 19 amino acids.

The V call is TRBV3-1 (or the pseudogene TRBV3-2), the J call TRBJ1-3; possibly TRBD1 for D (5 bases). The CDR3 has 14 amino acids. The V end was cut by 4 bases, the J end by 8 bases, with 15 bases between. The germline CDR1 and CDR2 sequences are LGHDT and YNNKEL (reference sequence). CDR3: CASSPQGNYDTIYF. The CDR3 nucleotides are TGTGCCAGCAGCCCCCAGGGTAATTACGACACCATATATTTT.

The rearrangement links TRBV4-3 to TRBJ1-6; TRBD1 matches at 9 bases. The CDR3 consists of 15 residues. The V gene's germline CDR1 is LGHNA and CDR2 YSLEER. Unmatched junction bases numbered 4, after V lost 0 bases and J lost 10 bases. CDR3 nucleotide sequence: TGCGCCAGCAGCCAAGACGGGACAGGGATGTCACCCCTCCACTTT. Translated, it gives CASSQDGTGMSPLHF.

This chain links TRBV27 with TRBJ1-2, with 7 bases lining up with TRBD1. The CDR3 totals 14 residues. Germline V gene data show CDR1 as MNHEY and CDR2 as SMNVEV (reference sequence). Trimming cost V 8 bases and J 3 bases; bases outside gene matches: 9. CDR3 nucleotides: TGTGCCAGCCGAAATGCCGGGACAGACTATGGCTACACCTTC. This translates into CASRNAGTDYGYTF.

CDR3 amino acids: CASSRQGGETQYF. The CDR3 DNA reads as TGTGCCAGCAGCCGGCAGGGTGGAGAGACCCAGTACTTC. The V call is TRBV3-1 (or the pseudogene TRBV3-2), the J call TRBJ2-5; weak D call: TRBD1 (5 bases). Trimming stripped 4 bases from V and 4 bases from J, with 10 bases between. Germline V gene data show CDR1 as LGHDT and CDR2 as YNNKEL (reference sequence). This CDR3 spans 13 amino acids.

In this sample, this clone turned up once. The chain has TRBV7-2 and TRBJ2-1; 9 nucleotides agree with TRBD2. The CDR3 runs to 18 residues. Germline CDR1 SGHTA, CDR2 FQGNSA. V gave up 1 base and J gave up 1 base; unmatched junction bases: 8. The CDR3 bases are TGTGCCAGCAGCTTAGTTGCGCGGGGGGGAGGATCCTACAATGAGCAGTTCTTC. It is translated as CASSLVARGGGSYNEQFF.

The chain employs TRBV18 and TRBJ2-5, with 11 bases lining up with TRBD2. The germline V gene has CDR1 KGHSH and CDR2 LQKENI. This CDR3 has 16 amino acids. Germline trimming cut 3 bases from V and 7 bases from J; bases unmatched to any gene: 10. CDR3: CASSPAPSGGPGTQYF. DNA of the CDR3: TGTGCCAGCTCACCTGCACCTAGCGGGGGGCCGGGGACCCAGTACTTC.

A single count supports this clone. The chain has TRBV6-5 and TRBJ2-7; D is uncertain. The CDR3 loop spans 13 amino acids. The germline CDR1 and CDR2 sequences are MNHEY and SVGAGI. Deletions cut 3 bases from V and 6 bases from J, with 12 bases between. In nucleotides, the CDR3 is TGTGCCAGCAGTTATTCTGCCCAGGTCGAGCAGTACTTC. As protein: CASSYSAQVEQYF.

This clone was counted a single time. The genes are TRBV7-2 and TRBJ2-3, with a possible D match to TRBD1 (5 bases). Trimming removed 1 base at V and 3 bases at J, with 14 bases between. The CDR3 contains 16 residues. Germline loops: CDR1 SGHTA, CDR2 FQGNSA. The DNA of the CDR3 is TGTGCCAGCAGCTTAGAGGCAGGGATTGGAACAGATACGCAGTATTTT. Its protein product is CASSLEAGIGTDTQYF.

The chain recombines TRBV4-1 with TRBJ2-3; TRBD2 aligns across 12 bases. The V gene's germline CDR1 is MGHRA and CDR2 YSYEKL. The CDR3 runs to 19 residues. With 2 bases clipped from V and 6 bases from J, the junction kept 15 bases outside the gene matches. The CDR3 bases are TGCGCCAGCAGCCAATCAACGTCCAGGGCTAGCGGGGGGGCCGATACGCAGTATTTT. It encodes CASSQSTSRASGGADTQYF.

V is TRBV20-1 and J is TRBJ1-1; D unresolved. Trimming left V 7 bases short and J 6 bases short, with 3 bases between. The germline gives CDR1 DFQATT, CDR2 SNEGSKA (reference sequence). The CDR3 has 8 amino acids. The CDR3 DNA sequence: TGCAGTGTCGCTGAAGCTTTCTTT. It codes for CSVAEAFF.

This rearrangement joins TRBV9 to TRBJ1-2; a weak D match, TRBD1 (6 bases). The germline V gene has CDR1 SGDLS and CDR2 YYNGEE. Trimming shortened V by 3 bases and J by 7 bases, and 13 bases separated the two germline ends. The CDR3 totals 13 residues. The CDR3 DNA is TGTGCCAGCAGCGAACCACAGGGACGTGGCTACACCTTC. Protein sequence: CASSEPQGRGYTF.

The rearrangement joins TRBV6-5 to TRBJ2-1, with a possible D match to TRBD2 (5 bases). With 7 bases removed from V and 3 bases from J, the gap between germline ends came to 16 bases. The germline V gene has CDR1 MNHEY and CDR2 SVGAGI. This CDR3 spans 15 amino acids. CDR3 DNA: TGTGCCAGCAAGGCCGGGATCGCGGACTACAATGAGCAGTTCTTC. This sequence encodes CASKAGIADYNEQFF.